This is a list of T cell receptor beta chains from one sample in a study of CD8+ T cells in alopecia areata. Using immunoSEQ multiplex PCR, the repertoire was profiled, and TCRdb retains in-frame clones only, with some absent. The sample yields 5,500 to 6,500 clones, just over 60% seen once. The sample in question was skin, obtained at week 0. These receptor sequences come from a human donor with alopecia areata. Each CDR3 is given with its conserved first and last residue. A D gene is named only where the DNA matches it firmly. Clone size is not always given. Where it is, it says once, few, many or a class for expanded clones.

d_call: NA; j_call: TRBJ2-3; v_call: TRBV7-8; clone_size: NA; cdr3_length: 16; cdr3_aa: CASSLARRSGSDTQYF; cdr3_nt: TGTGCCAGCAGCTTAGCCCGTAGGTCGGGATCAGATACGCAGTATTTT
d_call: TRBD1; j_call: TRBJ2-2; v_call: TRBV2; clone_size: NA; cdr3_length: 14; cdr3_aa: CASSWDRGSGELFF; cdr3_nt: TGTGCCAGCAGCTGGGACAGGGGATCCGGGGAGCTGTTTTTT
d_call: TRBD2; j_call: TRBJ2-7; v_call: TRBV11-3; clone_size: NA; cdr3_length: 14; cdr3_aa: CASSFSGGAAEQYF; cdr3_nt: TGTGCCAGCAGCTTCAGCGGGGGGGCCGCCGAGCAGTACTTC
d_call: NA; j_call: TRBJ1-2; v_call: TRBV6-5; clone_size: NA; cdr3_length: 16; cdr3_aa: CASSYSQERSPYGYTF; cdr3_nt: TGTGCCAGCAGTTACTCGCAGGAACGTTCGCCCTATGGCTACACCTTC
d_call: NA; j_call: TRBJ1-1; v_call: TRBV5-1; clone_size: NA; cdr3_length: 16; cdr3_aa: CASRWAHRGGDTEAFF; cdr3_nt: TGCGCCAGCAGGTGGGCACACAGAGGGGGGGACACTGAAGCTTTCTTT
d_call: TRBD1; j_call: TRBJ1-2; v_call: TRBV6-1; clone_size: NA; cdr3_length: 14; cdr3_aa: CASSDRGSEDGYTF; cdr3_nt: TGTGCCAGCAGCGACAGGGGCAGTGAGGATGGCTACACCTTC
d_call: TRBD1; j_call: TRBJ1-1; v_call: TRBV30; clone_size: few; cdr3_length: 12; cdr3_aa: CAWDRGYTEAFF; cdr3_nt: TGTGCCTGGGACAGGGGTTACACTGAAGCTTTCTTT
d_call: NA; j_call: TRBJ2-7; v_call: TRBV2; clone_size: once; cdr3_length: 17; cdr3_aa: CASSEALSAAIPYEQYF; cdr3_nt: TGTGCCAGCAGTGAAGCGCTCTCGGCAGCGATCCCCTACGAGCAGTACTTC
d_call: NA; j_call: TRBJ1-1; v_call: TRBV5-1; clone_size: NA; cdr3_length: 16; cdr3_aa: CASSLSPGLGNTEAFF; cdr3_nt: TGCGCCAGCAGCTTGTCTCCCGGTTTGGGGAACACTGAAGCTTTCTTT
d_call: NA; j_call: TRBJ2-2; v_call: TRBV6-6; clone_size: NA; cdr3_length: 16; cdr3_aa: CASSSHLQDPTRELFF; cdr3_nt: TGTGCCAGCAGTTCCCATCTACAGGACCCCACCCGGGAGCTGTTTTTT
d_call: TRBD1; j_call: TRBJ1-2; v_call: TRBV6-5; clone_size: NA; cdr3_length: 15; cdr3_aa: CASRPLPGQTYGYTF; cdr3_nt: TGTGCCAGCAGGCCACTTCCGGGACAGACCTATGGCTACACCTTC
d_call: TRBD1; j_call: TRBJ1-4; v_call: TRBV5-1; clone_size: few; cdr3_length: 14; cdr3_aa: CASSMGQTNEKLFF; cdr3_nt: TGCGCCAGCAGCATGGGACAGACGAATGAAAAACTGTTTTTT
d_call: NA; j_call: TRBJ1-6; v_call: TRBV5-1; clone_size: NA; cdr3_length: 14; cdr3_aa: CASSLYGGNSPLHF; cdr3_nt: TGCGCCAGCAGCTTATACGGAGGGAATTCACCCCTCCACTTT
d_call: TRBD1; j_call: TRBJ2-2; v_call: TRBV12-5; clone_size: few; cdr3_length: 15; cdr3_aa: CASGLRQGPYGELFF; cdr3_nt: TGTGCTAGTGGTTTGCGACAGGGGCCTTACGGGGAGCTGTTTTTT
d_call: NA; j_call: TRBJ1-2; v_call: TRBV6-5; clone_size: NA; cdr3_length: 13; cdr3_aa: CASSTGRQYGYTF; cdr3_nt: TGTGCCAGCAGCACGGGACGCCAATATGGCTACACCTTC
d_call: NA; j_call: TRBJ2-1; v_call: TRBV2; clone_size: few; cdr3_length: 10; cdr3_aa: CASSDYEQFF; cdr3_nt: TGTGCCAGCAGTGACTATGAGCAGTTCTTC
d_call: TRBD1; j_call: TRBJ1-1; v_call: TRBV5-1; clone_size: NA; cdr3_length: 16; cdr3_aa: CASSSTSGGVLTEAFF; cdr3_nt: TGCGCCAGCAGCTCCACCTCAGGGGGGGTGTTAACTGAAGCTTTCTTT
d_call: TRBD2; j_call: TRBJ2-3; v_call: TRBV5-8; clone_size: few; cdr3_length: 17; cdr3_aa: CASSLVWSSGGSDTQYF; cdr3_nt: TGTGCCAGCAGCTTGGTATGGTCCAGCGGGGGGTCAGATACGCAGTATTTT
d_call: NA; j_call: TRBJ2-2; v_call: TRBV10-3; clone_size: NA; cdr3_length: 19; cdr3_aa: CAISESTSSGTTNTGELFF; cdr3_nt: TGTGCCATCAGTGAGTCAACTTCTTCCGGGACAACTAACACCGGGGAGCTGTTTTTT
d_call: NA; j_call: TRBJ1-1; v_call: TRBV4-3; clone_size: few; cdr3_length: 16; cdr3_aa: CASSGLSTSMNTEAFF; cdr3_nt: TGCGCCAGCAGCGGGCTAAGTACCTCCATGAACACTGAAGCTTTCTTT
d_call: NA; j_call: TRBJ2-5; v_call: TRBV7-7; clone_size: NA; cdr3_length: 15; cdr3_aa: CASSLGRTAQETQYF; cdr3_nt: TGTGCTAGCAGCTTAGGAAGGACTGCTCAAGAGACCCAGTACTTC
d_call: TRBD1; j_call: TRBJ2-4; v_call: TRBV6-6; clone_size: NA; cdr3_length: 14; cdr3_aa: CASRAGTGGNIQYF; cdr3_nt: TGTGCCAGCAGGGCCGGGACAGGCGGAAACATTCAGTACTTC
d_call: TRBD1; j_call: TRBJ2-1; v_call: TRBV4-3; clone_size: NA; cdr3_length: 15; cdr3_aa: CASSRLGGRLNEQFF; cdr3_nt: TGCGCCAGCAGCCGGTTAGGGGGCCGCCTCAATGAGCAGTTCTTC
d_call: NA; j_call: TRBJ2-1; v_call: TRBV19; clone_size: large; cdr3_length: 16; cdr3_aa: CASSYLYAGIYNEQFF; cdr3_nt: TGTGCCAGTAGTTACCTCTATGCGGGGATTTACAATGAGCAGTTCTTC
d_call: NA; j_call: TRBJ2-1; v_call: TRBV27; clone_size: once; cdr3_length: 15; cdr3_aa: CASRLQRPTYNEQFF; cdr3_nt: TGTGCCAGCAGGCTACAGAGGCCTACTTACAATGAGCAGTTCTTC
d_call: TRBD1; j_call: TRBJ2-7; v_call: TRBV2; clone_size: NA; cdr3_length: 14; cdr3_aa: CASRGTGRNLEQYF; cdr3_nt: TGTGCCAGCAGGGGGACAGGTCGAAACCTTGAGCAGTACTTC
d_call: TRBD2; j_call: TRBJ2-1; v_call: TRBV11-2; clone_size: NA; cdr3_length: 17; cdr3_aa: CASSLRIGASGYNEQFF; cdr3_nt: TGTGCCAGCAGCTTAAGGATAGGGGCTAGCGGATACAATGAGCAGTTCTTC
d_call: NA; j_call: TRBJ1-5; v_call: TRBV6-8; clone_size: NA; cdr3_length: 14; cdr3_aa: CASTWDPLNQPQHF; cdr3_nt: TGTGCCAGCACTTGGGACCCACTCAATCAGCCCCAGCATTTT